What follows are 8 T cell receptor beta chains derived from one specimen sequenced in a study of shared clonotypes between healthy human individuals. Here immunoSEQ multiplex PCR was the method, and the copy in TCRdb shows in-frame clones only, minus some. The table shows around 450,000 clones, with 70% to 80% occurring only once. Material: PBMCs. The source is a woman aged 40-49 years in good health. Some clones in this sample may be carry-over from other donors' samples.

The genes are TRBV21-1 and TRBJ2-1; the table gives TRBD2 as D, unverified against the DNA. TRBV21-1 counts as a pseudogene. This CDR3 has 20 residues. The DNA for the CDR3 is TGTGCCAGCAGCAAAGACGGGGGACTAGCGGGAGGGTCCTCCTACAATGAGCAGTTCTTC. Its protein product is CASSKDGGLAGGSSYNEQFF.

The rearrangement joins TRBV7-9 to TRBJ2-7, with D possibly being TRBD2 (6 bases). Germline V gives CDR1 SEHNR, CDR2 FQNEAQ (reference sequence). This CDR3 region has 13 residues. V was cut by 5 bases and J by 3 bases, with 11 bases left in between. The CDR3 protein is CASSETSGYEQYF. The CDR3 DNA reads TGTGCCAGCAGCGAGACTAGTGGCTACGAGCAGTACTTC.

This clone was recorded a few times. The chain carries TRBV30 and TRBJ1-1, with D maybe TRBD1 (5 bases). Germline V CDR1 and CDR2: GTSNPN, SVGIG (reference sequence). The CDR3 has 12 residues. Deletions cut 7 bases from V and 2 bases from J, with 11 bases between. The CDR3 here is CALTVANTEAFF. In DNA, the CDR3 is TGTGCCTTGACAGTCGCCAACACTGAAGCTTTCTTT.

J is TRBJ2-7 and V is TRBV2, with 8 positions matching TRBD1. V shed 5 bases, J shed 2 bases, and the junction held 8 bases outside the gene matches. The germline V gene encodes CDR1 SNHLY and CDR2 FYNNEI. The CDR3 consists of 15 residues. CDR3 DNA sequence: TGTGCCAGCAGTCTTGGGACAGGATTTACCTACGAGCAGTACTTC. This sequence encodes CASSLGTGFTYEQYF.

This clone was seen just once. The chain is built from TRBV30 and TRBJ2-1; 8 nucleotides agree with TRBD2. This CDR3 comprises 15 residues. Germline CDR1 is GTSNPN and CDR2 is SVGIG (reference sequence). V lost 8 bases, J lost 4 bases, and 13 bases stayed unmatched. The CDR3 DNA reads TGTGCCCGAAGTTGGATGATAGCGGGGTACAATGAGCAGTTCTTC. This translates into CARSWMIAGYNEQFF. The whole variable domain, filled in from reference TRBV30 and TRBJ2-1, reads SQTIHQWPATLVQPVGSPLSLECTVEGTSNPNLYWYRQAAGRGLQLLFYSVGIGQISSEVPQNLSASRPQDRQFILSSKKLLLSDSGFYLCARSWMIAGYNEQFFGPGTRLTVL.

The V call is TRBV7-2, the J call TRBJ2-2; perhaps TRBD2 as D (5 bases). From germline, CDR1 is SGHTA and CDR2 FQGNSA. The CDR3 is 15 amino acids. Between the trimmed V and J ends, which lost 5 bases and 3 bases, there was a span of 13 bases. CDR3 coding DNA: TGTGCCAGCAGCCCAAGCTTTAGCGACACCGGGGAGCTGTTTTTT. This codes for CASSPSFSDTGELFF.

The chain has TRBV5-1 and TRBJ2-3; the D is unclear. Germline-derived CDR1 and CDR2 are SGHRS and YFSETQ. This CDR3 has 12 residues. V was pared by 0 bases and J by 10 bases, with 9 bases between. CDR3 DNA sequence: TGCGCCAGCAGCTTGGAATTCGCCCCGCAGTATTTT. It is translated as CASSLEFAPQYF.

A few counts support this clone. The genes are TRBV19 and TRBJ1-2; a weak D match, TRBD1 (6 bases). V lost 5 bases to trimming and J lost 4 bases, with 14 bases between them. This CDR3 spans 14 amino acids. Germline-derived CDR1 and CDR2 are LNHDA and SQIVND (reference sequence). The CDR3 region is CASSPRQDFYGYTF. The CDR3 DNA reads TGTGCCAGTAGTCCCAGACAGGACTTCTATGGCTACACCTTC.